This T cell receptor (beta chain) was recovered during a study of shared clonotypes between healthy human individuals. Notes on the study in general: A handful of donors showed sharing of about 5.5% of naive CD4 clonotypes.

Generated by immunoSEQ multiplex PCR, the TCRdb table keeps only in-frame clones and is missing some. The table shows around 2.3 million clones, with 95% occurring only once. This clone appeared once. Its antigen is undetermined. Trimming cost V 4 bases and J 0 bases, with 7 bases left between them. The CDR3 runs to 13 residues. Germline V lookup: CDR1 SNHLY, CDR2 FYNNEI. The chain recombines TRBV2 with TRBJ2-7; possibly TRBD2 for D (6 bases). The receptor was derived from a man aged 18 to 29 in good health. Sequences were obtained from naive CD4+ T cells sorted from blood. Subset meaning: CD45RA+ positively selected. CDR3 amino acids: CASSAEGSYEQYF. The DNA for the CDR3 is TGTGCCAGCAGTGCGGAGGGCTCCTACGAGCAGTACTTC.